Shown below are 8 T cell receptor beta chains from a single sample sequenced in a study of metastatic and nonmetastatic thyroid tumors. TCRdb redid the clone calls on the PCR reads using MiXCR. The sample has about 23,000 clones; roughly 22% are singletons. No treatment had been given to any patient before thyroid surgery. Specimen: blood. The receptors stem from a female donor with papillary thyroid cancer or a benign thyroid nodule (not recorded which). Some clones in this sample may be carry-over from other donors' samples.

By proportion, this clone is medium-sized. The chain employs TRBV6-2 or TRBV6-3 and TRBJ2-7, with 8 bases that match TRBD1. This CDR3 is 14 amino acids long. CDR1 is MNHEY and CDR2 is SVGEGT in the germline V gene. Trimming at V came to 4 bases and at J to 7 bases, leaving 9 bases not matched to a gene. The CDR3 reads CASSSHETGGEQYF. The CDR3 coding sequence is TGTGCCAGCAGTTCCCACGAAACAGGGGGAGAGCAGTACTTC.

In this sample, this clone turned up many times. The chain joins TRBV6-1 to TRBJ2-7; 8 nucleotides match TRBD1. The length of the CDR3 is 14 residues. The V segment lost 6 bases and the J segment 4 bases; nucleotides outside the gene matches: 8. Per the germline V gene, CDR1 is MNHNS and CDR2 is SASEGT. Here the CDR3 reads CASSRQGSMYEQYF. The CDR3 DNA reads as TGTGCCAGCAGCCGACAGGGGTCTATGTACGAGCAGTACTTC.

Turning to this clone: This may arise from a read error, as a much more abundant clone is one base away. The rearrangement links TRBV20-1 to TRBJ2-3, with D possibly TRBD2 on 6 matching bases. V shed 6 bases and J shed 0 bases, with 16 bases lying between them. The CDR3 is 15 residues long. The germline CDR1 and CDR2 sequences are DFQATT and SNEGSKA (reference sequence). In DNA, the CDR3 is TGCAGTGCGCCCTCGGGGGAGTCCAGCACAGATACGCAGTATTTT. This sequence encodes CSAPSGESSTDTQYF.

This clone has a count of ten or more. Other DNA sequences from this sample encode an identical CDR3 as well. The chain has TRBV9 and TRBJ1-6; maybe TRBD1 (5 bases). This CDR3 spans 16 amino acids. The germline V gene encodes CDR1 SGDLS and CDR2 YYNGEE. V was pared by 4 bases and J by 4 bases, with 15 bases between. DNA of the CDR3: TGTGCCAGCAGCCCCGGCGGGGGGGAATATAATTCACCCCTCCACTTT. This encodes CASSPGGGEYNSPLHF.

In this sample, this clone turned up a few times. A much more abundant neighbour one base away suggests this may be a read error. The rearrangement joins TRBV20-1 to TRBJ2-5, with D possibly being TRBD1 (6 bases). The V gene lost 1 base and the J gene lost 2 bases, with 14 bases spanning the gap. CDR1 DFQATT and CDR2 SNEGSKA come from the germline V gene (reference sequence). CDR3 length equals 15 residues. CDR3 loop: CSARGRGQPQETQYF. In nucleotides, the CDR3 is TGCAGTGCTAGAGGTCGCGGACAGCCACAAGAGACCCAGTACTTC.

A remark on this clone: One base away lies a much larger clone, so this may be a sequencing read error. Other DNA sequences in the sample encode the same CDR3. This chain links TRBV3-1 with TRBJ2-7, with a tentative D call TRBD2 (5 bases). CDR1 is LGHDT, CDR2 YNNKEL, per germline (reference sequence). The length of the CDR3 is 10 residues. The CDR3: CASGDYEQCF. The CDR3 DNA is TGTGCCAGTGGAGACTACGAGCAGTGCTTC.

Only a few counts were recorded for this clone. The chain links TRBV6-1 to TRBJ2-7, with D possibly matching TRBD2 (8 bases). This CDR3 has 14 amino acids. V was shortened by 7 bases and J by 5 bases, with 18 bases between the two germline ends. Germline CDR1 MNHNS, CDR2 SASEGT. The CDR3 protein is CASNKNRGLDEQYF. CDR3 nucleotides: TGTGCCAGCAATAAAAACAGGGGACTAGACGAGCAGTACTTC.

This clone showed up many times. The chain has TRBV12-5 and TRBJ1-5; weak D call: TRBD1 (6 bases). Germline CDR1 LGHNT, CDR2 FRNRAP. The CDR3 totals 14 residues. V shed 7 bases and J shed 6 bases, with 16 bases lying between them. CDR3 DNA: TGTGCTAGTGCCAGAGGGGGGGAAACTCAGCCCCAGCATTTT. Encoded protein: CASARGGETQPQHF.